A selection of T cell receptor beta chains follows, all from one sample in a study of CD8+CD57+ T cells in acquired aplastic anemia. TCRdb analysed the reads with MiXCR anew, one entry per CDR3 protein. Here the sample spans 89,000 or so distinct CDR3 sequences, around two thirds being singletons. The sample comprised sorted CD4+, CD8+, or CD8+CD57+ T cells (not recorded which) from PBMCs. These receptors all stem from a human donor with aplastic anemia. The CDR3 runs from the conserved cysteine through the conserved F or W. The D gene is left open where the match is weak. Clone size is shown for a subset of rows, as once, few, many or a class of expanded clone.

CDR3 length: 15; clone size: many; J gene: TRBJ2-7; V gene: TRBV15; D gene: TRBD1; CDR3 DNA: TGTGCCACCAGCGGAGGGACAGGGGAGGTCAACGAGCAGTACTTC; CDR3 protein: CATSGGTGEVNEQYF
CDR3 length: 12; clone size: once; J gene: TRBJ2-3; V gene: TRBV12-3/TRBV12-4; D gene: NA; CDR3 DNA: TGTGCCAGCAGTTTGACGGCCGATACGCAGTATTTT; CDR3 protein: CASSLTADTQYF
CDR3 length: 14; clone size: NA; J gene: TRBJ2-7; V gene: TRBV20-1; D gene: TRBD2; CDR3 DNA: TGCAGTGCTAGAGACAGCGGGGGGGCCGACGAGCAGTACTTC; CDR3 protein: CSARDSGGADEQYF
CDR3 length: 15; clone size: NA; J gene: TRBJ2-7; V gene: TRBV7-3; D gene: TRBD2; CDR3 DNA: TGTGCCAGCAGCGCAGGACTAGCGGGAGGTGGCGAGCAGTACTTC; CDR3 protein: CASSAGLAGGGEQYF
CDR3 length: 15; clone size: once; J gene: TRBJ1-1; V gene: TRBV7-6; D gene: NA; CDR3 DNA: TGTGCCAGCATCCTTAGGGGGGGAGCGGACACTGAAGCTTTCTTT; CDR3 protein: CASILRGGADTEAFF
CDR3 length: 12; clone size: NA; J gene: TRBJ2-7; V gene: TRBV20-1; D gene: TRBD1; CDR3 DNA: TGCAGTGCGGGACAGGGGGCGTACGAGCAGCACTTC; CDR3 protein: CSAGQGAYEQHF
CDR3 length: 14; clone size: NA; J gene: TRBJ2-7; V gene: TRBV7-3; D gene: TRBD1; CDR3 DNA: TGTGCCAGCAGCTTAGGACAGGGGTTCTACGAGCAGTACTTC; CDR3 protein: CASSLGQGFYEQYF
CDR3 length: 13; clone size: NA; J gene: TRBJ2-5; V gene: TRBV7-6; D gene: NA; CDR3 DNA: TGTGCCAGCAGCTCACCGGGGCGGTGGTCCCAGTACTTC; CDR3 protein: CASSSPGRWSQYF
CDR3 length: 13; clone size: NA; J gene: TRBJ2-7; V gene: TRBV20-1; D gene: NA; CDR3 DNA: TGCAGTGCTAGGTACGGGGGTGGCTACGAGCAGTACTTC; CDR3 protein: CSARYGGGYEQYF
CDR3 length: 12; clone size: NA; J gene: TRBJ2-1; V gene: TRBV29-1; D gene: NA; CDR3 DNA: TGCAGCGTTGAATTAGTCTACAATGAGCAGTTCTTC; CDR3 protein: CSVELVYNEQFF
CDR3 length: 15; clone size: NA; J gene: TRBJ2-1; V gene: TRBV10-3; D gene: NA; CDR3 DNA: TGTGCCATCAGTGAAAAACTAGGGGACCACAATGAGCAGTTCTTC; CDR3 protein: CAISEKLGDHNEQFF
CDR3 length: 13; clone size: once; J gene: TRBJ2-7; V gene: TRBV20-1; D gene: NA; CDR3 DNA: TGCAGTGCTAGGGAGAGGGGACGTTACGAGCAGTACTTC; CDR3 protein: CSARERGRYEQYF
CDR3 length: 15; clone size: NA; J gene: TRBJ1-2; V gene: TRBV5-1; D gene: TRBD1; CDR3 DNA: TGCGCCAGCAGCTCCCCGGACAGGGCGGAATTTGGCTACACCTTC; CDR3 protein: CASSSPDRAEFGYTF
CDR3 length: 13; clone size: NA; J gene: TRBJ1-2; V gene: TRBV12-3/TRBV12-4; D gene: TRBD1; CDR3 DNA: TGTGCCAGCAGGGGACAGATTAACTATGGCTACACCTTC; CDR3 protein: CASRGQINYGYTF
CDR3 length: 13; clone size: NA; J gene: TRBJ2-7; V gene: TRBV4-1; D gene: TRBD2; CDR3 DNA: TGCGCCAGCAGCCAGGGACTAGCGCACGAGCAGTACTTC; CDR3 protein: CASSQGLAHEQYF
CDR3 length: 16; clone size: once; J gene: TRBJ2-3; V gene: TRBV3-1; D gene: TRBD2; CDR3 DNA: TGTGCCAGCAGTCAGTATAGCGGGGGAGGCGCAGATACGCAGTATTTT; CDR3 protein: CASSQYSGGGADTQYF
CDR3 length: 14; clone size: medium-sized; J gene: TRBJ2-7; V gene: TRBV6-1; D gene: TRBD2; CDR3 DNA: TGTGCCAGCAGTGGACGCGGGAGCTCCTACGAGCAGTACTTC; CDR3 protein: CASSGRGSSYEQYF
CDR3 length: 13; clone size: NA; J gene: TRBJ1-2; V gene: TRBV19; D gene: TRBD1; CDR3 DNA: TGTGCCAGTAGTGTCAACGACAGGGGTGGCTACACCTTC; CDR3 protein: CASSVNDRGGYTF
CDR3 length: 17; clone size: once; J gene: TRBJ2-3; V gene: TRBV6-2/TRBV6-3; D gene: TRBD2; CDR3 DNA: TGTGCCAGCAGCGATTACTCGAGCGGGGGGGGCACAGATACGCAGTATTTT; CDR3 protein: CASSDYSSGGGTDTQYF
CDR3 length: 16; clone size: NA; J gene: TRBJ2-3; V gene: TRBV10-2; D gene: NA; CDR3 DNA: TGCGCCAGCAGTGAGTCGGATGCGGGAACCACAGATACGCAGTATTTT; CDR3 protein: CASSESDAGTTDTQYF
CDR3 length: 15; clone size: NA; J gene: TRBJ2-7; V gene: TRBV5-1; D gene: NA; CDR3 DNA: TGCGCCAGCAACATTGGAACGCCCACCGTCTACGAGCAGTACTTC; CDR3 protein: CASNIGTPTVYEQYF
CDR3 length: 15; clone size: NA; J gene: TRBJ2-2; V gene: TRBV20-1; D gene: TRBD1; CDR3 DNA: TGCAGTGCTAGCCCACAGGGGGCGAACACCGGGGAGCTGTTTTTT; CDR3 protein: CSASPQGANTGELFF
CDR3 length: 13; clone size: NA; J gene: TRBJ2-5; V gene: TRBV29-1; D gene: TRBD2; CDR3 DNA: TGCAGCGTTGATAGCGGGCAGCAAGAGACCCAGTACTTC; CDR3 protein: CSVDSGQQETQYF
CDR3 length: 14; clone size: NA; J gene: TRBJ2-5; V gene: TRBV20-1; D gene: TRBD2; CDR3 DNA: TGCAGTGCTAGGTGGACTAGCGGTCAAGAGACCCAGTACTTC; CDR3 protein: CSARWTSGQETQYF
CDR3 length: 11; clone size: NA; J gene: TRBJ2-1; V gene: TRBV10-2; D gene: NA; CDR3 DNA: TGCGCCAGCAGTGAGTACAATGAGCAGTTCTTC; CDR3 protein: CASSEYNEQFF
CDR3 length: 12; clone size: NA; J gene: TRBJ2-7; V gene: TRBV14; D gene: NA; CDR3 DNA: TGCGCCAGCAGTGAGTCCTCAGCGAAACAGTACTTC; CDR3 protein: CASSESSAKQYF
CDR3 length: 15; clone size: NA; J gene: TRBJ2-2; V gene: TRBV5-4; D gene: NA; CDR3 DNA: TGTGCCAGCACCAAGGGCCCCGCGAACACCGGGGAGCTGTTTTTT; CDR3 protein: CASTKGPANTGELFF
CDR3 length: 11; clone size: NA; J gene: TRBJ2-7; V gene: TRBV29-1; D gene: NA; CDR3 DNA: TGCAGCGTTGGTTTTGTCTACGAGCAGTACTTC; CDR3 protein: CSVGFVYEQYF
CDR3 length: 17; clone size: NA; J gene: TRBJ2-3; V gene: TRBV10-3; D gene: TRBD1; CDR3 DNA: TGTGCCATCAGTGGACAGGGAGCCTCCCACTTCACAGATACGCAGTATTTT; CDR3 protein: CAISGQGASHFTDTQYF
CDR3 length: 12; clone size: NA; J gene: TRBJ2-2; V gene: TRBV20-1; D gene: NA; CDR3 DNA: TGCAGTGCCCTTGAGCGAGCCGGGGAGCTGTTTTTT; CDR3 protein: CSALERAGELFF
CDR3 length: 14; clone size: once; J gene: TRBJ2-3; V gene: TRBV20-1; D gene: NA; CDR3 DNA: TGCAGTGCTAGCGGGGGCCCGCGGAGAGATACGCAGTATTTT; CDR3 protein: CSASGGPRRDTQYF
CDR3 length: 12; clone size: NA; J gene: TRBJ1-1; V gene: TRBV20-1; D gene: NA; CDR3 DNA: TGCAGTGCTAATTTGGGAGACACTGAAGCTTTCTTT; CDR3 protein: CSANLGDTEAFF
CDR3 length: 15; clone size: NA; J gene: TRBJ2-1; V gene: TRBV7-6; D gene: TRBD2; CDR3 DNA: TGTGCCAGCAGCTTTAGCGGGGGCGACTACAATGAGCAGTTCTTC; CDR3 protein: CASSFSGGDYNEQFF
CDR3 length: 15; clone size: NA; J gene: TRBJ2-7; V gene: TRBV10-3; D gene: NA; CDR3 DNA: TGTGCCATCAGCTCCTCCTGGGGGAGCTCCTACGAGCAGTACTTC; CDR3 protein: CAISSSWGSSYEQYF
CDR3 length: 16; clone size: NA; J gene: TRBJ2-1; V gene: TRBV7-2; D gene: NA; CDR3 DNA: TGTGCCAGCAGCTTAGACGCTATGCGGGGCGCCGTCGAGCAGTTCTTC; CDR3 protein: CASSLDAMRGAVEQFF
CDR3 length: 15; clone size: few; J gene: TRBJ2-1; V gene: TRBV20-1; D gene: NA; CDR3 DNA: TGCAGTGCCCCAGATCCCGGGACACCGTGGGATGAGCAGTTCTTC; CDR3 protein: CSAPDPGTPWDEQFF
CDR3 length: 11; clone size: NA; J gene: TRBJ1-2; V gene: TRBV20-1; D gene: NA; CDR3 DNA: TGCAGTGCTGGACAGATATATGGCTACACCTTC; CDR3 protein: CSAGQIYGYTF
CDR3 length: 14; clone size: NA; J gene: TRBJ1-2; V gene: TRBV2; D gene: NA; CDR3 DNA: TGTGCCAGCACTAACGGTCCAGCCAACTATGGCTACACCTTC; CDR3 protein: CASTNGPANYGYTF
CDR3 length: 15; clone size: NA; J gene: TRBJ1-6; V gene: TRBV7-9; D gene: NA; CDR3 DNA: TGTGCCAGCAGCTTAGGTAGCTCCTATAATTCACCCCTCCACTTT; CDR3 protein: CASSLGSSYNSPLHF
CDR3 length: 13; clone size: NA; J gene: TRBJ2-7; V gene: TRBV25-1; D gene: TRBD1; CDR3 DNA: TGTGCCAGCAGCCCTACAGGGGGTGGCGAGCAGTACTTC; CDR3 protein: CASSPTGGGEQYF
CDR3 length: 16; clone size: NA; J gene: TRBJ2-5; V gene: TRBV7-2; D gene: TRBD2; CDR3 DNA: TGTGCCAGCAGCGCTCACTCCGGGACTAGTGGAGGGACCCAGTACTTC; CDR3 protein: CASSAHSGTSGGTQYF
CDR3 length: 13; clone size: NA; J gene: TRBJ2-5; V gene: TRBV19; D gene: TRBD2; CDR3 DNA: TGTGCCAGTCGTGATGGGACTAAAGAGACCCAGTACTTC; CDR3 protein: CASRDGTKETQYF
CDR3 length: 13; clone size: NA; J gene: TRBJ2-7; V gene: TRBV7-2; D gene: NA; CDR3 DNA: TGTGCCAGCAGCCACGCAGGGCCGTACGAGCAGTACTTC; CDR3 protein: CASSHAGPYEQYF
CDR3 length: 13; clone size: NA; J gene: TRBJ2-7; V gene: TRBV15; D gene: TRBD1; CDR3 DNA: TGTGCCACCCAGACAGGGGTCGCCTACGAGCAGTACTTC; CDR3 protein: CATQTGVAYEQYF
CDR3 length: 11; clone size: NA; J gene: TRBJ1-2; V gene: TRBV7-2; D gene: NA; CDR3 DNA: TGTGCCAGCAGCTTCGAGGGACAAACCATCTTC; CDR3 protein: CASSFEGQTIF
CDR3 length: 16; clone size: NA; J gene: TRBJ2-2; V gene: TRBV6-4; D gene: TRBD1; CDR3 DNA: TGTGCCAGCAGTGACTCCGGGACAGGGGGAATCGGGGAGCTGTTTTTT; CDR3 protein: CASSDSGTGGIGELFF
CDR3 length: 14; clone size: once; J gene: TRBJ1-5; V gene: TRBV20-1; D gene: TRBD1; CDR3 DNA: TGCAGTGCTAGTCGGACAGGGTACAATCAGCCCCAGCATTTT; CDR3 protein: CSASRTGYNQPQHF
CDR3 length: 15; clone size: few; J gene: TRBJ1-6; V gene: TRBV10-3; D gene: NA; CDR3 DNA: TGTGCCATCAAGATGACGTCGTCTTCTAATTCACCCCTCCACTTT; CDR3 protein: CAIKMTSSSNSPLHF
CDR3 length: 14; clone size: NA; J gene: TRBJ2-7; V gene: TRBV7-9; D gene: TRBD1; CDR3 DNA: TGTGCCAGCACCCCCGACAGGGTGCCCTACGAGCAGTACTTC; CDR3 protein: CASTPDRVPYEQYF
CDR3 length: 14; clone size: once; J gene: TRBJ2-7; V gene: TRBV3-1; D gene: NA; CDR3 DNA: TGTGCCAGCAGCCAAGGTCAGGGGTCCTACGAGCAGTACTTC; CDR3 protein: CASSQGQGSYEQYF
CDR3 length: 13; clone size: NA; J gene: TRBJ1-6; V gene: TRBV20-1; D gene: NA; CDR3 DNA: TGCAGTGCTAGAGCCCGAGGGGCTTCACCCCTCCACTTT; CDR3 protein: CSARARGASPLHF